These 8 T cell receptor beta chains came from one sample sequenced in a study of cytomegalovirus exposure and HLA in healthy donors. Sequencing was performed with immunoSEQ multiplex PCR; in TCRdb, only in-frame clones are kept and a portion is missing. This sample carries 100,000 to 150,000 clones, 70% to 90% of them seen once, and the ten largest clones take roughly 2%. The sequencing input was PBMCs. These receptors were taken from a woman between 18 and 29 years old in good health and CMV-seronegative.

This clone was seen a handful of times. The genes are TRBV4-2 and TRBJ2-3; 12 nucleotides agree with TRBD2. The CDR3 contains 16 residues. Germline trimming cut 0 bases from V and 4 bases from J; bases unmatched to any gene: 2. Germline CDR1 and CDR2: LGHNA and YNFKEQ. In DNA, the CDR3 is TGTGCCAGCAGCCAAGAAGGGACTAGCGGGTCAGATACGCAGTATTTT. Translating gives CASSQEGTSGSDTQYF.

V is TRBV5-1 and J is TRBJ1-2, with D tentatively TRBD1 (6 bases). Germline values: CDR1 SGHRS, CDR2 YFSETQ. The V gene lost 0 bases and the J gene lost 6 bases, with 9 bases spanning the gap. The CDR3 is 13 residues long. The CDR3 DNA follows: TGCGCCAGCAGCTTGGACAGGGCCGATGGCTACACCTTC. Its protein product is CASSLDRADGYTF.

The chain recombines TRBV7-2 with TRBJ2-2; 7 bases are shared with TRBD1. This CDR3 has 14 amino acids. V shed 5 bases and J 3 bases; nucleotides not matched to a gene: 3. Germline values: CDR1 SGHTA, CDR2 FQGNSA. The CDR3 nucleotides read TGTGCCAGCAGCCCAGGGGGTTACACCGGGGAGCTGTTTTTT. It yields the protein CASSPGGYTGELFF.

The gene calls are TRBV5-6 and TRBJ2-7; 7 bases match TRBD2. V lost 3 bases and J lost 0; bases outside the gene matches: 18. Looked up from germline, CDR1 is SGHDT and CDR2 is YYEEEE. The CDR3 consists of 19 residues. In DNA, the CDR3 is TGTGCCAGCAGCTCGCTTGTCGGGACTACGAAGATCCCCTCCTACGAGCAGTACTTC. This translates into CASSSLVGTTKIPSYEQYF.

V and J are TRBV9 and TRBJ2-3; tentatively, D is TRBD2 (7 bases). This CDR3 spans 15 amino acids. Germline V gene lookup returns CDR1 SGDLS and CDR2 YYNGEE. Between the trimmed V and J ends, which lost 3 bases and 2 bases, there was a span of 13 bases. In DNA form, the CDR3 reads TGTGCCAGCAGCGAGGGGGGGGCCCTCACAGATACGCAGTATTTT. As protein: CASSEGGALTDTQYF.

This clone has only one observation. At one boundary the junction diverges from the germline segment, which might be a read error. The rearrangement joins TRBV7-7 to TRBJ2-1; possibly TRBD2 for D (5 bases). The CDR3 spans 13 residues. The germline CDR1 and CDR2 sequences are SSHAT and FNYEAQ (reference sequence). CDR3 coding DNA: TGTGCTAGCAGCCGGGACTCCTACAATGAGCAGTTCTTC. Translation gives CASSRDSYNEQFF. Based on the CDR3 plus reference TRBV7-7 and TRBJ2-1, the full variable domain is GAGVSQSPRYKVTKRGQDVTLRCDPISSHATLYWYQQALGQGPEFLTYFNYEAQPDKSGLPSDRFSAERPEGSISTLTIQRTEQRDSAMYRCASSRDSYNEQFFGPGTRLTVL.

The chain uses TRBV6-1 and TRBJ2-7; D may be TRBD1 (6 bases). This CDR3 spans 14 amino acids. CDR1 is MNHNS and CDR2 is SASEGT in the germline V gene. Trimming cost V 5 bases and J 3 bases, with 14 bases left between them. The CDR3 spells CASSFRDKLYEQYF. The CDR3, as DNA: TGTGCCAGCAGTTTCCGGGACAAACTCTACGAGCAGTACTTC.

The chain is built from TRBV12-5 and TRBJ1-4, with 12 bases that match TRBD1. Unmatched junction bases numbered 10, after V lost 6 bases and J lost 8 bases. Germline V gene sequence: CDR1 LGHNT, CDR2 FRNRAP. The CDR3 is made up of 16 amino acids. CDR3 coding DNA: TGTGCTAGTGGCCACCCGGGGACAGGGGGCAGCGAAAAACTGTTTTTT. Encoded protein: CASGHPGTGGSEKLFF.